This is a list of T cell receptor beta chains from one sample in a study of T cell responses to AZD1222 COVID-19 vaccine. Method: immunoSEQ multiplex PCR; TCRdb's copy keeps in-frame clones and lacks some. The sample records about 150,000 clones, 90% being singletons. The sample in question was peripheral blood, obtained on day 0 of AZD1222 vaccination. The receptor set was obtained from an adult in good health. Both conserved end residues are part of each CDR3. A D gene is named only where the DNA matches it firmly. Not every row has a clone size; where given, it reads once, few, many or a size class.

D gene	J gene	clone size	V gene	CDR3 protein	CDR3 DNA
.	TRBJ2-4	few	TRBV6-5	CASSYSQDMSKNIQYF	TGTGCCAGCAGTTACTCTCAGGACATGTCCAAAAACATTCAGTACTTC
.	TRBJ1-1	.	TRBV10-3	CAISEAGDTEAFF	TGTGCCATCAGTGAAGCCGGGGACACTGAAGCTTTCTTT
TRBD1	TRBJ2-2	.	TRBV6-2/TRBV6-3	CASSYHPGQGIDTGELFF	TGTGCCAGCAGTTACCACCCCGGACAGGGGATCGACACCGGGGAGCTGTTTTTT
.	TRBJ1-2	.	TRBV19	CASSIARAPAPNYGYTF	TGTGCCAGTAGTATTGCGAGGGCGCCGGCGCCCAACTATGGCTACACCTTC
.	TRBJ1-2	.	TRBV7-9	CASSSRTGFYGYTF	TGTGCCAGCAGCTCTCGGACGGGATTCTATGGCTACACCTTC
TRBD1	TRBJ1-4	.	TRBV27	CASSSYRGRSEKLFF	TGTGCCAGCAGTTCTTACAGGGGGCGCAGTGAAAAACTGTTTTTT
.	TRBJ2-7	.	TRBV5-1	CASSMDRPNSYEQYF	TGCGCCAGCAGCATGGACAGACCAAACTCCTACGAGCAGTACTTC
TRBD1	TRBJ2-7	.	TRBV28	CASSPIGTGNEQYF	TGTGCCAGCAGTCCCATCGGGACAGGGAACGAGCAGTACTTC
TRBD2	TRBJ2-5	.	TRBV6-4	CASSVRSGGQETQYF	TGTGCCAGCAGTGTAAGAAGCGGGGGTCAAGAGACCCAGTACTTC
TRBD2	TRBJ2-1	.	TRBV25-1	CASSDDRTSGSWGNEQFF	TGTGCCAGCAGCGACGATAGGACTAGCGGGAGCTGGGGCAATGAGCAGTTCTTC
TRBD1	TRBJ1-1	.	TRBV7-3	CASSHDRVSGAFF	TGTGCCAGCAGCCACGACAGGGTCTCCGGAGCTTTCTTT
.	TRBJ2-5	.	TRBV7-6	CASSLAGWYRETQYF	TGTGCCAGCAGCTTAGCAGGGTGGTATAGAGAGACCCAGTACTTC
.	TRBJ2-1	.	TRBV9	CASSVGQDNEQFF	TGTGCCAGCAGCGTCGGCCAGGACAATGAGCAGTTCTTC
.	TRBJ1-2	.	TRBV5-1	CASSSIYGYTF	TGCGCCAGCAGCTCCATCTATGGCTACACCTTC
TRBD2	TRBJ2-5	.	TRBV5-1	CASSFSGGKETQYF	TGCGCCAGCAGCTTCAGCGGGGGGAAGGAGACCCAGTACTTC
TRBD2	TRBJ2-3	.	TRBV4-1	CASSQEGLGSTDTQYF	TGCGCCAGCAGCCAAGAGGGACTAGGGAGCACAGATACGCAGTATTTT
.	TRBJ2-3	.	TRBV7-9	CASSSLLSTDTQYF	TGTGCCAGCAGCTCCCTGCTCAGCACAGATACGCAGTATTTT
TRBD2	TRBJ2-1	.	TRBV3-1/TRBV3-2	CASSLLLAGAPPNEQFF	TGTGCCAGCAGCCTCCTACTAGCGGGGGCCCCCCCAAATGAGCAGTTCTTC
TRBD2	TRBJ2-1	.	TRBV6-5	CASSYPLGTSIGEQFF	TGTGCCAGCAGTTACCCTCTTGGGACTAGCATAGGTGAGCAGTTCTTC
.	TRBJ2-7	.	TRBV14	CASSQVRGWGQSYEQYF	TGTGCCAGCAGCCAAGTGCGGGGCTGGGGGCAATCCTACGAGCAGTACTTC
.	TRBJ1-6	once	TRBV11-3	CASSLGHGGSPLHF	TGTGCCAGCAGCCTCGGACATGGTGGTTCACCCCTCCACTTT
TRBD2	TRBJ2-2	once	TRBV10-1	CASSEKRLAGAGELFF	TGCGCCAGCAGTGAGAAACGACTAGCGGGAGCCGGGGAGCTGTTTTTT